What follows describes a single T cell receptor (beta chain). These data originate in a study of blood T cell repertoires in COVID-19. Study at large: The United States, Italy and Spain were the sources of the acute and convalescent COVID-19 samples. Sample material is recorded as cDNA or gDNA derived from T cells, B-cell-depleted T cells, or PBMCs.

This CDR3 spans 14 amino acids. Germline V CDR1 and CDR2: KGHSH, LQKENI. The V and J ends lost 3 bases and 7 bases respectively, with 16 bases between them. Authors' processing steps: Estimation of nucleated cell counts was performed using reference gene primer amplification. Produced via immunoSEQ multiplex PCR; TCRdb's table is partial and in-frame only. V and J calls and clone size are as listed in that table; D and trimming were resolved from the DNA. The sample lists 130,000 to 150,000 clones; roughly 90% were seen once. The TCR originated in a human donor in a cohort sampled during active COVID-19. Sequenced input: peripheral blood. This chain joins TRBV18 and TRBJ2-7, with D possibly TRBD2 on 5 matching bases. CDR3 amino acids: CASSPRTDSKEQYF. The CDR3 DNA reads as TGTGCCAGCTCACCGCGGACTGACTCGAAAGAGCAGTACTTC.